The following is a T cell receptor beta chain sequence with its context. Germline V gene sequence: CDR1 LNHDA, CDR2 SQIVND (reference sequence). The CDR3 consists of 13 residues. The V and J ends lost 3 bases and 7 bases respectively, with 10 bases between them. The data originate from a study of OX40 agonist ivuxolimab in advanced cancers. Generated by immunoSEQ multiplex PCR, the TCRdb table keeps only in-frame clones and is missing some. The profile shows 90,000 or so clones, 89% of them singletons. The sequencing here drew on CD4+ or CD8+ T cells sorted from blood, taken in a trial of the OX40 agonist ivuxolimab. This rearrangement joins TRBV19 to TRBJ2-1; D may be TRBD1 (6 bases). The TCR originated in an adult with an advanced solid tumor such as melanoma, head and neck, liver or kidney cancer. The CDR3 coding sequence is TGTGCCAGTAGTATGGACAGTCCTAATGAGCAGTTCTTC. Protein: CASSMDSPNEQFF.